This T cell receptor beta chain originates from a study of graft-versus-host responses after intestinal transplantation. The wider study: Recipients received multivisceral, liver-intestinal, or isolated intestinal transplants. Uniformly, recipients were administered anti-thymocyte globulin induction with subsequent tacrolimus and steroids for two to three years. Findings of the study overall: Peak circulating GvH clone levels tracked with early post-transplant HvG declines. GvH clonotypes were identified within recipient marrow, with a subset emerging first in ileum or blood.

The CDR3 consists of 16 residues. V was pared by 3 bases and J by 10 bases, with 12 bases of the junction left unmatched. Germline assignment: CDR1 SGDLS and CDR2 YYNGEE. Sequenced by immunoSEQ multiplex PCR; TCRdb stores in-frame clones only, minus some. The sample includes approximately 86,000 clones, 85% to 95% of them seen just once. With respect to this clone: Its antigen is undetermined.

The TCR sequence derives from a human donor who was the organ donor for an intestinal transplant. The V gene is TRBV9, the J gene TRBJ2-1; 11 nucleotides match TRBD2. The sample was unstimulated CD8+ T cells sorted from spleen or lymph node cells, taken before transplant. CDR3 coding DNA: TGTGCCAGCAGCGCCCCAAATAGCGGGGGGGCTTGGGAGCAGTTCTTC. Encoded protein: CASSAPNSGGAWEQFF. Full variable domain (missing parts from reference TRBV9 and TRBJ2-1): DSGVTQTPKHLITATGQRVTLRCSPRSGDLSVYWYQQSLDQGLQFLIQYYNGEERAKGNILERFSAQQFPDLHSELNLSSLELGDSALYFCASSAPNSGGAWEQFFGPGTRLTVL.